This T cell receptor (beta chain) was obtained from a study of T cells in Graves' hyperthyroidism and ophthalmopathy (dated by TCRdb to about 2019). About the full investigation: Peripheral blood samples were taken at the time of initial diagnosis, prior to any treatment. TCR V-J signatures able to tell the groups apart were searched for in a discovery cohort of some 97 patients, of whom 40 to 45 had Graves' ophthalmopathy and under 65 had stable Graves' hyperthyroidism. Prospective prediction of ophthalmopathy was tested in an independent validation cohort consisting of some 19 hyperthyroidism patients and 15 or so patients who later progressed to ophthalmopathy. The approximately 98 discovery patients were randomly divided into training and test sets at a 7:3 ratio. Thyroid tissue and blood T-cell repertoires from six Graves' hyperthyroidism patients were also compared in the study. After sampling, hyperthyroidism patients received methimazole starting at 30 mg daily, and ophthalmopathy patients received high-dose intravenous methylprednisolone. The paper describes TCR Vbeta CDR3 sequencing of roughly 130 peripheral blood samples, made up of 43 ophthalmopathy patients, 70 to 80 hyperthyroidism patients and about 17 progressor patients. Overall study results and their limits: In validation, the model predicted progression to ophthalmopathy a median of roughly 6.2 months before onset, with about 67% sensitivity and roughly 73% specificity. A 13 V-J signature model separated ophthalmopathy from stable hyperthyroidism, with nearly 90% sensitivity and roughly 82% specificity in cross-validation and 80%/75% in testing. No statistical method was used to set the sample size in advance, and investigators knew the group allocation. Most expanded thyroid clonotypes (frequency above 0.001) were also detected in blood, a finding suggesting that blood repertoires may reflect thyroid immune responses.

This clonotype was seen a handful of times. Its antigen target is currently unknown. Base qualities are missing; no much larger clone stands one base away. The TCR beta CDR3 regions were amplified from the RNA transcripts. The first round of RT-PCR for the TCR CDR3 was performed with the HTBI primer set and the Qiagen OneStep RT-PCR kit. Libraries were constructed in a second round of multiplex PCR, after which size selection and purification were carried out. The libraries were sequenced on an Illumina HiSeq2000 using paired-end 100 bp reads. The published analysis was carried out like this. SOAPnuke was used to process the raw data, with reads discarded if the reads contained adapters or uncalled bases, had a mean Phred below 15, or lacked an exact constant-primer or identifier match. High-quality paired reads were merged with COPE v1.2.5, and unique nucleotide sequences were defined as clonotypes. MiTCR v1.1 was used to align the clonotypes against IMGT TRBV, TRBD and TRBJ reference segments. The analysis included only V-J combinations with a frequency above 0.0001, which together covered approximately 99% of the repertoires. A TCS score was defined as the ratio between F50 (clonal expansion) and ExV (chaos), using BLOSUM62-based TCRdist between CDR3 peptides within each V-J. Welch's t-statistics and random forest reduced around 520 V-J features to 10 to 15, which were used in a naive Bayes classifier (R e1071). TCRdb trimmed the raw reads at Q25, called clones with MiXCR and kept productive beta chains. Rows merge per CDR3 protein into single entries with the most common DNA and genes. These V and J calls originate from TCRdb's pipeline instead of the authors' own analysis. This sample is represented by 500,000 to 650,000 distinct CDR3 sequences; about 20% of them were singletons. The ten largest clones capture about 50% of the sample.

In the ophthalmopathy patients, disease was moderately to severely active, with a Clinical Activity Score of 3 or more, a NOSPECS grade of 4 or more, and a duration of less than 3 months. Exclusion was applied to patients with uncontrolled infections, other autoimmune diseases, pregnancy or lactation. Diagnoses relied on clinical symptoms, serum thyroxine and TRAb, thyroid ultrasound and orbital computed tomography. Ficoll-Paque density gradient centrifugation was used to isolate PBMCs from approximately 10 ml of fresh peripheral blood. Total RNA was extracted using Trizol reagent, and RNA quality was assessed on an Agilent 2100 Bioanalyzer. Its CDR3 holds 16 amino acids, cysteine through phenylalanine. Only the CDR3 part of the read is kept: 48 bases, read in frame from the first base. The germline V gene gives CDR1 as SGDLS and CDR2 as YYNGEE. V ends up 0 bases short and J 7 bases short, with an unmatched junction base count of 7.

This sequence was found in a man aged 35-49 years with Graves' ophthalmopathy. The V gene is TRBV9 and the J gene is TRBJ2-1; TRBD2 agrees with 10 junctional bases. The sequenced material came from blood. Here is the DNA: TGTGCCAGCAGCGTAGTAGCTAGCGGGAGAAGGAATGAGCAGTTCTTC. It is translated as CASSVVASGRRNEQFF.